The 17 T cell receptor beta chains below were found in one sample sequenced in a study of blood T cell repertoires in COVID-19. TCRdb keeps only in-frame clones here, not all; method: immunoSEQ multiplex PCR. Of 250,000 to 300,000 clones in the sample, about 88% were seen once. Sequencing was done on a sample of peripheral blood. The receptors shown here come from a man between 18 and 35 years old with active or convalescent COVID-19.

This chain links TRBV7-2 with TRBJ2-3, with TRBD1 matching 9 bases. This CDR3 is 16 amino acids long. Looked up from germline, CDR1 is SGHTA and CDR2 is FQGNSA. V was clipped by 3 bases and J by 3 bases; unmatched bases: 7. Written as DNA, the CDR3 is TGTGCCAGCAGCTTCGCCGGGGGGACAGGGACAGATACGCAGTATTTT. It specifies CASSFAGGTGTDTQYF. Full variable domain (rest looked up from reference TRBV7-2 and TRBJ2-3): GAGVSQSPSNKVTEKGKDVELRCDPISGHTALYWYRQSLGQGLEFLIYFQGNSAPDKSGLPSDRFSAERTGGSVSTLTIQRTQQEDSAVYLCASSFAGGTGTDTQYFGPGTRLTVL.

The CDR3 DNA reads as TGTGCCAGCAGCTTGGCAGGGGGAGGCAATGAGCAGTTCTTC. It translates to CASSLAGGGNEQFF. V usage is TRBV5-4 and J usage is TRBJ2-1, with a weak D call TRBD1 (7 bases). From germline, CDR1 is SGHNT and CDR2 YYREEE (reference sequence). V lost 0 bases to trimming and J lost 6 bases, with 10 bases between them. CDR3 length: 14 residues. The whole variable domain, filled in from reference TRBV5-4 and TRBJ2-1, reads ETGVTQSPTHLIKTRGQQVTLRCSSQSGHNTVSWYQQALGQGPQFIFQYYREEENGRGNFPPRFSGLQFPNYSSELNVNALELDDSALYLCASSLAGGGNEQFFGPGTRLTVL.

CDR3 residues: CASSAGTSGFTDTQYF. The CDR3 DNA sequence: TGTGCCAGCAGCGCCGGGACTAGCGGGTTCACAGATACGCAGTATTTT. The V and J genes are TRBV7-7 and TRBJ2-3, with 12 positions matching TRBD2. The CDR3 has 16 amino acids. Germline assignment: CDR1 SSHAT and CDR2 FNYEAQ (reference sequence). Losses at the gene ends were 5 bases for V and 2 bases for J; bases not matched to a gene: 5.

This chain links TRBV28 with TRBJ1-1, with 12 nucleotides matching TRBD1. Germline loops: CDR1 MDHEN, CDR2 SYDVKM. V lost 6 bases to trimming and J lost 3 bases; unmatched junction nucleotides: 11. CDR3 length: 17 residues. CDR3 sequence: CASRVVGDRGLYTEAFF. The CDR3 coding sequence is TGTGCCAGCAGGGTAGTGGGGGACAGGGGGCTGTACACTGAAGCTTTCTTT.

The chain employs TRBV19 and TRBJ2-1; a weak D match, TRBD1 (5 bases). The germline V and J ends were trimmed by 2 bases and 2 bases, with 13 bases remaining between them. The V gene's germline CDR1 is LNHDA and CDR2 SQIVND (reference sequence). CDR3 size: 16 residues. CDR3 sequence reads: CASSIHKGLAYNEQFF. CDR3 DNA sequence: TGTGCCAGTAGTATACACAAGGGGCTGGCCTACAATGAGCAGTTCTTC.

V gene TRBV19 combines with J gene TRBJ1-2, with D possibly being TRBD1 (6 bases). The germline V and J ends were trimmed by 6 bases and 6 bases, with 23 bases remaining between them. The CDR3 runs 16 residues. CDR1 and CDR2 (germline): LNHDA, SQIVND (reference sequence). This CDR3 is CASSFYRDGRGHGYTF. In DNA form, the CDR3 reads TGTGCCAGTAGCTTCTACCGGGACGGCAGGGGCCATGGCTACACCTTC.

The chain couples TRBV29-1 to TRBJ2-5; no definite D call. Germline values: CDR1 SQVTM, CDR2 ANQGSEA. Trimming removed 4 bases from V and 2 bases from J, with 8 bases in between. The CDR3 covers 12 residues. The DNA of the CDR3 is TGCAGCGTTGCTACCCTTCAAGAGACCCAGTACTTC. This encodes CSVATLQETQYF.

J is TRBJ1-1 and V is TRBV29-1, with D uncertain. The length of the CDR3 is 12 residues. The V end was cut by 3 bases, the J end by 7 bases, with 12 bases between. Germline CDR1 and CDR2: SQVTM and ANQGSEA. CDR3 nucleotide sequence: TGCAGCGTTGAGCCTGTGGACTATGAAGCTTTCTTT. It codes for CSVEPVDYEAFF.

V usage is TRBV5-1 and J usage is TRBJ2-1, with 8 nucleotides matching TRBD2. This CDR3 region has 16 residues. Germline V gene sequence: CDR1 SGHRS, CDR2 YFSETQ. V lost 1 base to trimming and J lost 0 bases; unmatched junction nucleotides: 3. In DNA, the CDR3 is TGCGCCAGCAGCTTGCAGCGGGAGCTCTCCTACAATGAGCAGTTCTTC. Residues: CASSLQRELSYNEQFF.

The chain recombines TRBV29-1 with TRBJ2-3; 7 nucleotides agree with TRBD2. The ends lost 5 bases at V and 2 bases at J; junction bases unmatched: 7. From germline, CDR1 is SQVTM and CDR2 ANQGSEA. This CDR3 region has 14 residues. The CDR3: CSVHRAGITDTQYF. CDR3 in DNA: TGCAGCGTTCACAGAGCGGGGATCACAGATACGCAGTATTTT.

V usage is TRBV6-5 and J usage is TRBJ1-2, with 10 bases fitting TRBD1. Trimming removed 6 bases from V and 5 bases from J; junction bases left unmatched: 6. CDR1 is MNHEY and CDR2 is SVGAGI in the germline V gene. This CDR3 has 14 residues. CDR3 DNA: TGTGCCAGCAGGCCTGGACAGGGGGTGTATGGCTACACCTTC. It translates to CASRPGQGVYGYTF.

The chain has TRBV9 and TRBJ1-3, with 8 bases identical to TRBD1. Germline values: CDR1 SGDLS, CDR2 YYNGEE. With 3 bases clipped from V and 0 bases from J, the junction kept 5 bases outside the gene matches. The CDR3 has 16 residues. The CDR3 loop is CASSGWTGSSGNTIYF. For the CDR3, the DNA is TGTGCCAGCAGCGGATGGACAGGGAGCTCTGGAAACACCATATATTTT.

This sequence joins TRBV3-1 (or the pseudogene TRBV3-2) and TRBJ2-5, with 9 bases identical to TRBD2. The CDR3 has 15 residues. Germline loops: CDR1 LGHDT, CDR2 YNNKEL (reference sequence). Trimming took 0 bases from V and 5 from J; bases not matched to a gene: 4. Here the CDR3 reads CASSQDQSGGETQYF. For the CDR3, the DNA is TGTGCCAGCAGCCAAGACCAAAGCGGGGGGGAGACCCAGTACTTC.

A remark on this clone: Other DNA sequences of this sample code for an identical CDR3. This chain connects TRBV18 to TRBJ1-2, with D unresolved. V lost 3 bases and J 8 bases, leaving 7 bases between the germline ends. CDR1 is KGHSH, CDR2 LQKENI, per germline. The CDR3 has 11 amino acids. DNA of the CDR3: TGTGCCAGCTCACCCGGGGAAGGCTACACCTTC. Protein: CASSPGEGYTF. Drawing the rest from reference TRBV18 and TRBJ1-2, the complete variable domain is NAGVMQNPRHLVRRRGQEARLRCSPMKGHSHVYWYRQLPEEGLKFMVYLQKENIIDESGMPKERFSAEFPKEGPSILRIQQVVRGDSAAYFCASSPGEGYTFGSGTRLTVV.

CDR3 in amino acids: CATSDVNEQFF. The DNA of the CDR3 is TGTGCCACCAGTGACGTTAATGAGCAGTTCTTC. This chain joins TRBV24-1 and TRBJ2-1; D is uncertain. There are 11 residues in the CDR3. Germline loops: CDR1 KGHDR, CDR2 SFDVKD. Trimming removed 4 bases at V and 7 bases at J, with 4 bases between.

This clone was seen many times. This chain's CDR3 is CASIIPGQGIFVSYEQYF. Here the CDR3 DNA reads TGTGCCAGCATTATACCGGGACAGGGCATTTTTGTCTCCTACGAGCAGTACTTC. The gene calls are TRBV2 and TRBJ2-7; 9 positions match TRBD1. The CDR3 consists of 18 residues. Trimming took 7 bases from V and 0 from J; bases not matched to a gene: 16. Germline V gives CDR1 SNHLY, CDR2 FYNNEI. Based on the CDR3 plus reference TRBV2 and TRBJ2-7, the full variable domain is EPEVTQTPSHQVTQMGQEVILRCVPISNHLYFYWYRQILGQKVEFLVSFYNNEISEKSEIFDDQFSVERPDGSNFTLKIRSTKLEDSAMYFCASIIPGQGIFVSYEQYFGPGTRLTVT.

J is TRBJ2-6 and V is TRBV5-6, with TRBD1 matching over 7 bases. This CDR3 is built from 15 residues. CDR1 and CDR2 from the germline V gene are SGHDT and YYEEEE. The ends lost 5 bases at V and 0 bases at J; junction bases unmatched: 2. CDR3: CASRRDSSGANVLTF. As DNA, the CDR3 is TGTGCCAGCAGACGGGACAGCTCTGGGGCCAACGTCCTGACTTTC. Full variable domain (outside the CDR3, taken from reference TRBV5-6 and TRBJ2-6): DAGVTQSPTHLIKTRGQQVTLRCSPKSGHDTVSWYQQALGQGPQFIFQYYEEEERQRGNFPDRFSGHQFPNYSSELNVNALLLGDSALYLCASRRDSSGANVLTFGAGSRLTVL.